These 31 T cell receptor beta chains share one sample of origin, sequenced in a study of blood T cell repertoires in COVID-19. Clones were read by immunoSEQ multiplex PCR, and TCRdb kept only the in-frame ones, dropping some. The sample records around 230,000 clones, roughly 87% being singletons. Sequenced material: PBMCs or T cells enriched from blood (not recorded which). These TCRs come from a man aged 18 to 35 with acute COVID-19.

The rearrangement joins TRBV7-2 to TRBJ2-7; 7 bases fit TRBD2. V shed 2 bases and J 2 bases; nucleotides not matched to a gene: 6. CDR3 size: 15 residues. Germline values: CDR1 SGHTA, CDR2 FQGNSA. CDR3 coding DNA: TGTGCCAGCAGCTTAAAGGCGGGAGCACCCTACGAGCAGTACTTC. Translated, it gives CASSLKAGAPYEQYF.

The chain carries TRBV15 and TRBJ2-7; D may be TRBD2 (5 bases). CDR3 length: 16 residues. The germline CDR1 and CDR2 sequences are LNHNV and YYDKDF (reference sequence). Trimming pared 0 bases from V and 2 bases from J, leaving 14 bases between. The CDR3 nucleotides read TGTGCCACCAGCAGAGACCCCCCAGCGGTGACCTACGAGCAGTACTTC. This translates into CATSRDPPAVTYEQYF. The full variable domain, in which reference TRBV15 and TRBJ2-7 provide the parts outside the CDR3, is DAMVIQNPRYQVTQFGKPVTLSCSQTLNHNVMYWYQQKSSQAPKLLFHYYDKDFNNEADTPDNFQSRRPNTSFCFLDIRSPGLGDTAMYLCATSRDPPAVTYEQYFGPGTRLTVT.

The chain employs TRBV5-8 and TRBJ1-1; a possible D gene is TRBD1 (6 bases). V gave up 4 bases and J gave up 1 base, with 14 bases separating them. The CDR3 sequence is 15 residues long. The V gene's germline CDR1 is SGHTS and CDR2 YDEGEE. CDR3 DNA sequence: TGTGCCAGCAGCCCGCAGGGGATCGGGAACACTGAAGCTTTCTTT. It specifies CASSPQGIGNTEAFF. The full variable domain, its missing parts supplied by reference TRBV5-8 and TRBJ1-1, is EAGVTQSPTHLIKTRGQQATLRCSPISGHTSVYWYQQALGLGLQFLLWYDEGEERNRGNFPPRFSGRQFPNYSSELNVNALELEDSALYLCASSPQGIGNTEAFFGQGTRLTVV.

V usage is TRBV3-1 (or the pseudogene TRBV3-2) and J usage is TRBJ1-4, with TRBD1 as a possible D gene (6 bases). The germline CDR1 and CDR2 sequences are LGHDT and YNNKEL (reference sequence). The CDR3 contains 15 residues. V was cut by 4 bases and J by 0 bases, with 9 bases left in between. CDR3 sequence: CASSLGTTTNEKLFF. CDR3 DNA: TGTGCCAGCAGCCTAGGGACAACAACTAATGAAAAACTGTTTTTT.

This chain uses TRBV25-1 with TRBJ1-1; 7 nucleotides match TRBD1. The V and J ends lost 6 bases and 0 bases, in that order; junction bases with no gene match: 7. CDR1 is MGHDK, CDR2 SYGVNS, per germline. The CDR3 is 15 amino acids. CDR3 DNA sequence: TGTGCCAGCAGAACACAGGGGCCCATGAACACTGAAGCTTTCTTT. It translates to CASRTQGPMNTEAFF.

The chain uses TRBV7-3 and TRBJ2-3, with TRBD2 as a possible D gene (5 bases). V was shortened by 3 bases and J by 2 bases, with 12 bases between the two germline ends. Per the germline V gene, CDR1 is SGHTA and CDR2 is FQGTGA. The CDR3 extends over 15 amino acids. Written as DNA, the CDR3 is TGTGCCAGCAGCTTGGGAACGGGGATCACAGATACGCAGTATTTT. Translation: CASSLGTGITDTQYF. Full variable domain (remainder filled in from reference TRBV7-3 and TRBJ2-3): GAGVSQTPSNKVTEKGKYVELRCDPISGHTALYWYRQSLGQGPEFLIYFQGTGAADDSGLPNDRFFAVRPEGSVSTLKIQRTERGDSAVYLCASSLGTGITDTQYFGPGTRLTVL.

V usage is TRBV6-2 or TRBV6-3 and J usage is TRBJ1-5, with 8 bases fitting TRBD1. V was pared by 6 bases and J by 6 bases, with 4 bases of the junction left unmatched. This CDR3 contains 13 residues. Looked up from germline, CDR1 is MNHEY and CDR2 is SVGEGT. The CDR3, as DNA: TGTGCCAGCAGCACAGGGGGGTTTCAGCCCCAGCATTTT. Translation: CASSTGGFQPQHF.

The V call is TRBV3-1 (or the pseudogene TRBV3-2), the J call TRBJ1-5; D gene uncertain. Germline values: CDR1 LGHDT, CDR2 YNNKEL (reference sequence). Trimming shortened V by 1 base and J by 6 bases, and 7 bases separated the two germline ends. The CDR3 runs to 13 residues. CDR3 DNA: TGTGCCAGCAGCCAAGTAAGCGGTCAGCCCCAGCATTTT. The encoded protein is CASSQVSGQPQHF.

The chain links TRBV11-2 to TRBJ2-1, with 8 positions matching TRBD1. Germline CDR1 is SGHAT and CDR2 is FQNNGV. The length of the CDR3 is 17 residues. V dropped 1 base and J dropped 2; count of bases not matched to a gene: 7. CDR3 sequence: CASSLGAGGLPYNEQFF. In DNA form, the CDR3 reads TGTGCCAGCAGCTTAGGGGCAGGGGGCCTTCCCTACAATGAGCAGTTCTTC.

The V gene is TRBV7-9, the J gene TRBJ2-7, with 10 bases matching TRBD1. Germline V gene data show CDR1 as SEHNR and CDR2 as FQNEAQ (reference sequence). There are 16 residues in the CDR3. The V gene end was trimmed by 5 bases and the J gene end by 5 bases; junction bases not matched to a gene: 12. This CDR3 reads CASSRAAGQGRDEQYF. DNA of the CDR3: TGTGCCAGCAGCAGGGCCGCGGGACAGGGGAGGGACGAGCAGTACTTC. Together with reference TRBV7-9 and TRBJ2-7, the CDR3 gives the full variable domain: DTGVSQNPRHKITKRGQNVTFRCDPISEHNRLYWYRQTLGQGPEFLTYFQNEAQLEKSRLLSDRFSAERPKGSFSTLEIQRTEQGDSAMYLCASSRAAGQGRDEQYFGPGTRLTVT.

The chain is built from TRBV10-3 and TRBJ2-7; D is perhaps TRBD1 (5 bases). Trimming cost V 2 bases and J 0 bases, with 8 bases left between them. The length of the CDR3 is 14 residues. In germline, CDR1 is ENHRY, CDR2 SYGVKD. CDR3 residues: CAISEAGYSYEQYF. CDR3 nucleotide sequence: TGTGCCATCAGTGAGGCAGGGTACTCCTACGAGCAGTACTTC.

This clone appeared a single time. The chain has TRBV28 and TRBJ2-7; weak D call: TRBD2 (5 bases). This CDR3 is 12 amino acids long. Germline CDR1 reads MDHEN; CDR2 reads SYDVKM. V lost 1 base and J 9 bases, leaving 10 bases between the germline ends. The CDR3 loop reads CASSLLASWQYF. CDR3 nucleotide sequence: TGTGCCAGCAGTTTATTAGCGAGCTGGCAGTACTTC.

A few counts support this clone. The genes are TRBV4-3 and TRBJ2-7; 9 bases are a match to TRBD2. The CDR3 loop spans 15 amino acids. Germline V CDR1 and CDR2: LGHNA, YSLEER. V shed 4 bases, J shed 2 bases, and the junction held 6 bases outside the gene matches. The CDR3 DNA reads TGCGCCAGCAGCCGGGGACTAGCTGAAGCCTACGAGCAGTACTTC. It specifies CASSRGLAEAYEQYF.

This clone was seen just once. The chain links TRBV10-2 to TRBJ1-1, with D perhaps TRBD1 (5 bases). Germline assignment: CDR1 WSHSY and CDR2 SAAADI. This CDR3 has 13 residues. Trimming pared 6 bases from V and 5 bases from J, leaving 13 bases between. CDR3 sequence: CASREPTATEAFF. In nucleotides, the CDR3 is TGCGCCAGCAGGGAACCGACAGCAACTGAAGCTTTCTTT.

This sequence joins TRBV30 and TRBJ2-5; 14 positions match TRBD2. In germline, CDR1 is GTSNPN, CDR2 SVGIG (reference sequence). The CDR3 is 18 amino acids. Losses at the gene ends were 3 bases for V and 2 bases for J; bases not matched to a gene: 11. The chain's CDR3 is CAWRTGTSGRRLQETQYF. DNA of the CDR3: TGTGCCTGGAGAACCGGGACTAGCGGGAGAAGGCTGCAAGAGACCCAGTACTTC. The full variable domain, completed using reference TRBV30 and TRBJ2-5, is SQTIHQWPATLVQPVGSPLSLECTVEGTSNPNLYWYRQAAGRGLQLLFYSVGIGQISSEVPQNLSASRPQDRQFILSSKKLLLSDSGFYLCAWRTGTSGRRLQETQYFGPGTRLLVL.

The rearrangement joins TRBV15 to TRBJ2-3; maybe TRBD2 (5 bases). This CDR3 comprises 15 residues. Trimming shortened V by 3 bases and J by 2 bases, and 12 bases separated the two germline ends. Germline CDR1 reads LNHNV; CDR2 reads YYDKDF (reference sequence). This CDR3 is CATSSKGGLTDTQYF. DNA of the CDR3: TGTGCCACCAGCAGTAAGGGCGGGCTCACAGATACGCAGTATTTT.

The chain combines TRBV5-5 with TRBJ1-1, with D tentatively TRBD1 (5 bases). Trimming shortened V by 3 bases and J by 3 bases, and 18 bases separated the two germline ends. CDR1 and CDR2 (germline): SGHKS, YYEKEE (reference sequence). This CDR3 comprises 16 residues. The CDR3 loop is CASSSADGGADTEAFF. The CDR3 nucleotides are TGTGCCAGCAGCTCCGCCGACGGGGGAGCGGACACTGAAGCTTTCTTT.

This clone was counted between two and nine times. CDR3 residues: CASSRTAGFGNTIYF. As DNA, the CDR3 is TGTGCCAGCAGTCGGACAGCAGGATTTGGAAACACCATATATTTT. The chain links TRBV6-6 to TRBJ1-3, with a possible D match to TRBD1 (6 bases). Germline CDR1 reads MNHNY; CDR2 reads SVGAGI (reference sequence). Trimming took off 5 bases at V and 3 bases at J, with 14 bases between the two ends. The CDR3 consists of 15 residues.

The chain has TRBV28 and TRBJ2-5, with 10 nucleotides matching TRBD2. Unmatched junction bases numbered 9, after V lost 9 bases and J lost 5 bases. This CDR3 region has 14 residues. The germline V gene has CDR1 MDHEN and CDR2 SYDVKM. The CDR3 sequence: CASSSSGSRETQYF. The CDR3 bases are TGTGCCAGTTCGTCTAGCGGGAGTAGGGAGACCCAGTACTTC.

This chain links TRBV2 with TRBJ2-1, with TRBD2 matching over 10 bases. Germline loops: CDR1 SNHLY, CDR2 FYNNEI. This CDR3 is 17 amino acids long. V dropped 3 bases and J dropped 1; count of bases not matched to a gene: 6. CDR3 sequence reads: CASSDGSGRISYNEQFF. In DNA form, the CDR3 reads TGTGCCAGCAGTGATGGTAGCGGGAGGATTTCCTACAATGAGCAGTTCTTC.

This clone was recorded only once. The J gene is TRBJ2-1, the V gene TRBV18; TRBD1 is a possible D gene (5 bases). Deletions cut 0 bases from V and 8 bases from J, with 8 bases between. Germline loops: CDR1 KGHSH, CDR2 LQKENI. The CDR3 runs 13 residues. The CDR3 sequence: CASSPPTVDEQFF. CDR3 coding DNA: TGTGCCAGCTCACCACCGACAGTAGATGAGCAGTTCTTC.

This clone was counted between two and nine times. The CDR3 spells CASSGGNSYNEQFF. The CDR3 nucleotides are TGTGCCAGCAGCGGGGGGAACTCCTACAATGAGCAGTTCTTC. The chain employs TRBV5-4 and TRBJ2-1, with D perhaps matching TRBD2 (6 bases). The germline V gene has CDR1 SGHNT and CDR2 YYREEE (reference sequence). The CDR3 consists of 14 residues. Deletions cut 4 bases from V and 0 bases from J, with 8 bases between. Drawing the rest from reference TRBV5-4 and TRBJ2-1, the complete variable domain is ETGVTQSPTHLIKTRGQQVTLRCSSQSGHNTVSWYQQALGQGPQFIFQYYREEENGRGNFPPRFSGLQFPNYSSELNVNALELDDSALYLCASSGGNSYNEQFFGPGTRLTVL.

V is TRBV4-2 and J is TRBJ2-1; 14 bases map to TRBD2. The CDR3 contains 18 residues. CDR1 and CDR2 (germline): LGHNA, YNFKEQ. With 0 bases clipped from V and 7 bases from J, the junction kept 8 bases outside the gene matches. The CDR3 DNA follows: TGTGCCAGCAGCCAAGATGCCGGGACTAGCGGGAGTACGAATGAGCAGTTCTTC. The encoded protein is CASSQDAGTSGSTNEQFF.

This chain joins TRBV7-2 and TRBJ2-1, with no clear D. The V and J ends lost 4 bases and 7 bases respectively, with 11 bases between them. CDR1 and CDR2 (germline): SGHTA, FQGNSA. CDR3 size: 13 residues. CDR3: CASSSSPGNEQFF. The CDR3 coding sequence is TGTGCCAGCAGCTCCAGCCCAGGAAATGAGCAGTTCTTC. Full variable domain (rest looked up from reference TRBV7-2 and TRBJ2-1): GAGVSQSPSNKVTEKGKDVELRCDPISGHTALYWYRQSLGQGLEFLIYFQGNSAPDKSGLPSDRFSAERTGGSVSTLTIQRTQQEDSAVYLCASSSSPGNEQFFGPGTRLTVL.

CDR3 sequence reads: CASSNKERRTNYGYTF. CDR3 DNA: TGTGCCAGCAGCAATAAAGAGAGGAGAACTAACTATGGCTACACCTTC. This chain joins TRBV28 and TRBJ1-2; D uncertain. Germline V gives CDR1 MDHEN, CDR2 SYDVKM. The CDR3 covers 16 residues. Trimming removed 6 bases at V and 0 bases at J, with 17 bases between.

This chain links TRBV7-6 with TRBJ1-2; TRBD1 matches at 7 bases. This CDR3 contains 14 residues. The J segment lost 5 bases and the V segment lost 2 bases, leaving 5 bases of the junction unmatched. CDR1 and CDR2 (germline): SGHVS, FNYEAQ. The CDR3 region has the DNA TGTGCCAGCAGCTTAAGAGGGGGCGATTATGGCTACACCTTC. It is translated as CASSLRGGDYGYTF.

This chain connects TRBV7-2 to TRBJ2-1; 7 positions agree with TRBD2. The CDR3 extends over 18 amino acids. With 11 bases clipped from V and 1 base from J, the junction kept 20 bases outside the gene matches. Germline CDR1 SGHTA, CDR2 FQGNSA. Written as DNA, the CDR3 is TGTGCCTCCCAGCTTAGATTGGTAGCGGGCAGTTCCTACAATGAGCAGTTCTTC. Translating gives CASQLRLVAGSSYNEQFF.

This clone was picked up one time. This chain joins TRBV4-1 and TRBJ2-1; 8 nucleotides align to TRBD2. The CDR3 extends over 16 amino acids. With V trimmed by 5 bases and J by 0 bases, 6 bases remained unmatched. The germline CDR1 and CDR2 sequences are MGHRA and YSYEKL. DNA for the CDR3: TGCGCCAGCAGCTTAGCGGGATCAAGCTCCTACAATGAGCAGTTCTTC. Its protein is CASSLAGSSSYNEQFF.

This chain joins TRBV6-1 and TRBJ1-6, with D perhaps matching TRBD1 (5 bases). The CDR3 runs to 14 residues. Germline CDR1 reads MNHNS; CDR2 reads SASEGT. V was trimmed by 0 bases and J by 9 bases, leaving 9 bases between them. This chain's CDR3 is CASSEAGVGSPLHF. CDR3 nucleotides: TGTGCCAGCAGTGAAGCAGGGGTCGGTTCACCCCTCCACTTT.

The J gene is TRBJ2-7, the V gene TRBV5-4; possibly TRBD1 for D (5 bases). Deletions cut 4 bases from V and 2 bases from J, with 13 bases between. The CDR3 runs 14 residues. From germline, CDR1 is SGHNT and CDR2 YYREEE (reference sequence). The CDR3 DNA reads as TGTGCCAGCAGCCCCCGCAGGGAACCCTACGAGCAGTACTTC. It translates to CASSPRREPYEQYF.

The genes are TRBV2 and TRBJ1-2, with 7 bases lining up with TRBD1. The CDR3 length is 13 residues. V lost 3 bases and J lost 7; bases outside the gene matches: 5. From germline, CDR1 is SNHLY and CDR2 FYNNEI. CDR3 amino acids: CASSETGSGGYTF. The CDR3 coding sequence is TGTGCCAGCAGTGAGACAGGGTCAGGTGGCTACACCTTC.